The following is a T cell receptor beta chain sequence with its context. Its antigen remains unidentified. A universal primer site and UMIs were added as TCR cDNA was made by 5'RACE template switching. One entry per CDR3 protein, called by TCRdb with MiXCR from the 5' RACE reads. Of nearly 300,000 distinct CDR3 sequences listed, approximately 8% were seen once; the top ten hold about 3.7%. This entry is derived from a study of T cells after yellow fever vaccination. Findings of the study overall: Boosting was followed by the reappearance of most primary-vaccination clones (roughly 95% CD4, 85% to 90% CD8).

Germline CDR1 reads LNHNV; CDR2 reads YYDKDF (reference sequence). The CDR3 extends over 14 amino acids. V lost 1 base and J lost 8, with 11 bases in between. This TCR came from a man between 18 and 29 years old who received the YFV17D yellow fever vaccine. The specimen comprised CD4+ T cells sorted from PBMCs, sampled 5 days after the yellow fever booster vaccination. The V call is TRBV15, the J call TRBJ1-4; tentative D call: TRBD1 (6 bases). This CDR3 reads CATSRAVQGEKLFF. The DNA for the CDR3 is TGTGCCACCAGCAGAGCTGTCCAGGGGGAAAAACTGTTTTTT. Full variable domain (rest looked up from reference TRBV15 and TRBJ1-4): DAMVIQNPRYQVTQFGKPVTLSCSQTLNHNVMYWYQQKSSQAPKLLFHYYDKDFNNEADTPDNFQSRRPNTSFCFLDIRSPGLGDTAMYLCATSRAVQGEKLFFGSGTQLSVL.